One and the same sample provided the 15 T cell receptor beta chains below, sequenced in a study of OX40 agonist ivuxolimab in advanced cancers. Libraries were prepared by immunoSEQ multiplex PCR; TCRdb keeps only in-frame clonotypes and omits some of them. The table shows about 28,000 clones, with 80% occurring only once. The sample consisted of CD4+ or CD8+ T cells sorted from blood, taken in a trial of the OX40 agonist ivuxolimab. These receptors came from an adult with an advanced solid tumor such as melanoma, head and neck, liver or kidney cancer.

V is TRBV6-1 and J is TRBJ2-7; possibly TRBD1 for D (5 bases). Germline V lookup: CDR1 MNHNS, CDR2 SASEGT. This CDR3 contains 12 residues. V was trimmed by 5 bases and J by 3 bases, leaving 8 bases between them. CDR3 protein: CASSWTIYEQYF. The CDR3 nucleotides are TGTGCCAGCAGTTGGACAATCTACGAGCAGTACTTC.

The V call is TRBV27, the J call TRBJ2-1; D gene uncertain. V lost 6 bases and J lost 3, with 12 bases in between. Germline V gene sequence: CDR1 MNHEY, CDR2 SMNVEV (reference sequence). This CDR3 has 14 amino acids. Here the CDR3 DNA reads TGTGCCAGCAGCCAGGCGGCAGGCTACAATGAGCAGTTCTTC. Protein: CASSQAAGYNEQFF.

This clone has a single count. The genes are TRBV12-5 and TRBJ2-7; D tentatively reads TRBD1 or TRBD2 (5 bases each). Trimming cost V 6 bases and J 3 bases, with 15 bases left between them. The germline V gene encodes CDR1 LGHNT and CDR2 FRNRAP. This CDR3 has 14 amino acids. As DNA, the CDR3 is TGTGCTAGTGGCTGGGGTGACAGCGGCTACGAGCAGTACTTC. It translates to CASGWGDSGYEQYF.

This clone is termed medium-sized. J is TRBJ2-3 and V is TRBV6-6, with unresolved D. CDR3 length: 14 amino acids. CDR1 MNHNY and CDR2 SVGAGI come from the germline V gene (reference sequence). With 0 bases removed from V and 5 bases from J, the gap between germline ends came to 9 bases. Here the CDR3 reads CASSYSSPGDTQYF. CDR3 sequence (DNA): TGTGCCAGCAGTTACTCCTCCCCTGGAGATACGCAGTATTTT.

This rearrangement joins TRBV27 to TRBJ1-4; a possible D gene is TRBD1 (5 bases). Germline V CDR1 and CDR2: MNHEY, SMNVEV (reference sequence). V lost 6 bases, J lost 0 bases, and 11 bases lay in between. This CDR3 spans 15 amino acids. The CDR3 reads CASSLGTTTNEKLFF. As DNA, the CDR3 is TGTGCCAGCAGCCTCGGGACGACAACTAATGAAAAACTGTTTTTT.

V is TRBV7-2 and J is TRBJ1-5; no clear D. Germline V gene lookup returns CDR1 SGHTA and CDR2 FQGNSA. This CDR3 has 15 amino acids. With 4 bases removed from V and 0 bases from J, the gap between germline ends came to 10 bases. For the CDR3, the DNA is TGTGCCAGCAGCTCGGAACTAAATAGCAATCAGCCCCAGCATTTT. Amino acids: CASSSELNSNQPQHF.

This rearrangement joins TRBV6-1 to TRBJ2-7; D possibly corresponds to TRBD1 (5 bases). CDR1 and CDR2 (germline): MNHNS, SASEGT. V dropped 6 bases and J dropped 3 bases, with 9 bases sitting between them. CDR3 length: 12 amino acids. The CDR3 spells CASRPTGYEQYF. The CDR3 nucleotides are TGTGCCAGCAGGCCCACAGGCTACGAGCAGTACTTC.

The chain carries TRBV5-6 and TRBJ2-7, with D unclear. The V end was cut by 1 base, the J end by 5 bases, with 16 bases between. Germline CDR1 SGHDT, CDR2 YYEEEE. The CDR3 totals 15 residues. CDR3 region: CASSLQGRRRDEQYF. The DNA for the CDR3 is TGTGCCAGCAGCTTGCAAGGACGCCGAAGGGACGAGCAGTACTTC.

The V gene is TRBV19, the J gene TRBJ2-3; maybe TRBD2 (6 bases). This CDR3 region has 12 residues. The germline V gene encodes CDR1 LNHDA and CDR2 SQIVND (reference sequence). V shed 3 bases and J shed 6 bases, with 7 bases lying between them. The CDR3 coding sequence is TGTGCCAGTAGTATGGGAGGTGATACGCAGTATTTT. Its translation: CASSMGGDTQYF.

The CDR3 DNA is TGCGCCAGCAGCCAAGATCCGGGGATAAATGGCTACACCTTC. Translated, it gives CASSQDPGINGYTF. The rearrangement uses TRBV4-1 and TRBJ1-2; D gene ambiguous. With 0 bases removed from V and 6 bases from J, the gap between germline ends came to 11 bases. Germline values: CDR1 MGHRA, CDR2 YSYEKL. The CDR3 consists of 14 residues.

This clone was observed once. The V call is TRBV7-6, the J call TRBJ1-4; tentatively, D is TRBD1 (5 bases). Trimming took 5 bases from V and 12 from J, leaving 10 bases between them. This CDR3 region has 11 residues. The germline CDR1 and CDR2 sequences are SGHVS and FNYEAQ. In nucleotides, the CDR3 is TGTGCCAGCAGCCCCGGGGGGGAACTGTTTTTT. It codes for CASSPGGELFF.

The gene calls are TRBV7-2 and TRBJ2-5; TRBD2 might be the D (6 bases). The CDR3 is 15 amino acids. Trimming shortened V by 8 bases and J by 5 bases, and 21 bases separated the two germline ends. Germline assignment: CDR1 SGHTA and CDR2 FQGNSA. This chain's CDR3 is CASRRLRRGGETQYF. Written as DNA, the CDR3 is TGTGCCAGCCGAAGGCTAAGGCGGGGCGGGGAGACCCAGTACTTC.

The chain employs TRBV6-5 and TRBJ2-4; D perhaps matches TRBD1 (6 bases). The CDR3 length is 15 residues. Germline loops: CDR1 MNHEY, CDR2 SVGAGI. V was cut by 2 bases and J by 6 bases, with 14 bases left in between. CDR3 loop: CASSYAPAGVNIQYF. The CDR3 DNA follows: TGTGCCAGCAGTTACGCTCCGGCAGGGGTAAACATTCAGTACTTC.

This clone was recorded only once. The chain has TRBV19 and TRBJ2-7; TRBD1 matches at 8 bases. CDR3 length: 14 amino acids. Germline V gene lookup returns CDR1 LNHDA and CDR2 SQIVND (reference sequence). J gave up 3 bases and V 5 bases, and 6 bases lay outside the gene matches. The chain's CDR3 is CASSSSDRVYEQYF. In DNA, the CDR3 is TGTGCCAGTAGTTCTTCGGACAGGGTCTACGAGCAGTACTTC.

The CDR3 is CASSPTGAWDEKLFF. Here the CDR3 DNA reads TGCGCCAGCAGCCCGACAGGGGCCTGGGATGAAAAACTGTTTTTT. The J gene is TRBJ1-4, the V gene TRBV4-3; 8 positions agree with TRBD1. The CDR3 length is 15 residues. CDR1 LGHNA and CDR2 YSLEER come from the germline V gene. Trimming removed 4 bases from V and 6 bases from J; junction bases left unmatched: 7.